The present TCR beta chain was sequenced within a study of blood T cells in healthy people across ages (dated by TCRdb to 2013 to 2016). In the study overall: In model experiments, template switching captured about one uniquely barcoded TCR beta cDNA molecule for every two T cells. To track age-related changes in TCR beta repertoire diversity, the study relied on deep sequencing normalized with unique cDNA molecular identifiers. Donors were grouped into four age groups: young (average roughly 15 years), middle-aged (roughly 37), aged (about 59) and long-lived (roughly 80). To avoid experimental bias, donors of different ages were randomly spread across the sequencing lanes. Two additional independent replicas of 1 million unique cDNA reads from the same blood draw were analyzed for two donors (one aged 18 to 30 and one aged 80 or older).

The donors were some 39 Caucasian individuals from Russia, aged roughly 6 to 100 years, who were systemically healthy. Around 10 milliliters of peripheral blood were drawn from each donor into EDTA-treated Vacutainer tubes. Ficoll-Paque density-gradient centrifugation was used to isolate PBMCs, with at least 6 million per sample. Trizol reagent was used to extract total RNA from PBMCs, with at least 5 micrograms per sample. For every donor, an aliquot of PBMCs went through flow cytometry to measure the percentages of naive CD45RAhigh/CD27high T cells. This clonotype was picked up a small number of times. Its antigen remains unidentified. The record has no base qualities; no much larger clone is one base away. Reading from cysteine to phenylalanine, the CDR3 counts 15 amino acids. This entry keeps only the CDR3 DNA: 45 bases, framed from base 1. Taken from the germline V gene, the CDR1 and CDR2 loops are SGHTA and FQGNSA. The germline V and J ends show losses of 1 base and 5 bases respectively, and no gene match explains 2 bases of the junction.

The protocol used for the library was 5' RACE. Sequencing took place on an Illumina HiSeq 2500. A second PCR of roughly 6 to 12 cycles was run with a J-beta primer mix and a sample-barcoded 5' primer. A template-switch 5' adaptor carrying 12 random nucleotides introduced a unique molecular identifier onto each TCR beta cDNA molecule. Each sample yielded at least 3 million CDR3-containing paired-end reads. The Mint cDNA synthesis kit, primed by a TRBC-specific oligonucleotide, was used to synthesize first-strand cDNA from all RNA. Following uracil-DNA glycosylase treatment, a first 18-cycle PCR with universal primers M1SS and BC2_uni_R was performed on all cDNA. The published analysis was carried out like this. Normalization of each sample was performed by random selection of 1 million high-quality reads, each carrying a distinct molecular identifier. Reads sharing molecular identifiers were discarded rather than binned into consensus sequences. MiTCR, run with a Q25 quality threshold and the strictest error-elimination algorithm, handled CDR3 identification, clonotype clustering and error correction. Lower-bound total TCR beta diversity was estimated with a nonparametric unseen species model using Euler transformation. TCRdb reprocessing: public reads trimmed at Q25 with fastp, clones called with MiXCR, in-frame beta chains kept. Rows with one shared CDR3 protein collapse into an entry with the most common genes and DNA. These V and J calls are TCRdb output, not the study's own analysis. The sample profile shows more than 800,000 distinct CDR3 sequences; 29% of them were found once. The ten largest clonotypes hold 15% to 20% of the sample.

What the research found in general, with its limitations: Estimates of total diversity based on one million sequenced T cells were considered lower bounds and underestimates. A strong correlation was found between observed TCR beta diversity and the percentage of naive T cells measured by flow cytometry. Bulk unsorted PBMC profiling prevented conclusive comparison of naive and antigen-experienced compartments. Compared with the aged group, the long-lived group had more naive CD4+ T cells, fewer expanded clones and increased TCR diversity, suggesting age selection. Donor CMV infection status was unknown, potentially confounding age-related changes in expanded clonotypes. As age increased, observed TCR beta diversity per million T cells dropped in a roughly linear way, and a significant reduction was already evident by age around 41.

Sequencing was done on a sample of blood. The V and J segments used are TRBV7-2 and TRBJ2-2; 9 junctional bases match TRBD1. This receptor was taken from a woman of 80 years or more in good health. The nucleotide sequence reads TGTGCCAGCAGCTTAGTGACAGGGGGTACCGGGGAGCTGTTTTTT. This codes for CASSLVTGGTGELFF.